Below, 23 T cell receptor beta chains from the same sample are listed, as sequenced in a study of OX40 agonist ivuxolimab in advanced cancers. To prepare the library, the immunoSEQ multiplex PCR assay was applied. Sourced from immuneACCESS, this table was stored by TCRdb with only in-frame sequences that have V and J called. A share of the clones is absent; for the studies checked, an unresolved V gene accounts for under half, and the remainder has no known explanation. This sample has 100,000 or so clones in its table, and approximately 91% of those were observed once. Less than 0.75% of the sample is taken by the ten largest. Specimen: CD4+ or CD8+ T cells sorted from blood, collected in a trial of the OX40 agonist ivuxolimab. These receptors all come from an adult with an advanced solid tumor such as melanoma, head and neck, liver or kidney cancer.

V usage is TRBV4-3 and J usage is TRBJ2-7, with 9 bases identical to TRBD1. The CDR3 runs 15 residues. Germline loops: CDR1 LGHNA, CDR2 YSLEER. J gave up 0 bases and V 1 base, and 1 base lay outside the gene matches. The CDR3 region is CASSQVGQGSYEQYF. DNA for the CDR3: TGCGCCAGCAGCCAAGTGGGACAGGGCTCCTACGAGCAGTACTTC.

The rearrangement uses TRBV2 and TRBJ2-2; 7 positions match TRBD1. Germline trimming cut 6 bases from V and 6 bases from J; bases unmatched to any gene: 7. The germline gives CDR1 SNHLY, CDR2 FYNNEI. The CDR3 covers 14 residues. CDR3 sequence: CASRGGLDAGELFF. In DNA form, the CDR3 reads TGTGCCAGCAGAGGGGGCCTGGACGCCGGGGAGCTGTTTTTT.

The chain couples TRBV5-1 to TRBJ1-6, with 7 bases identical to TRBD1. Trimming removed 4 bases from V and 10 bases from J; junction bases left unmatched: 14. This CDR3 is built from 16 residues. Per the germline V gene, CDR1 is SGHRS and CDR2 is YFSETQ. CDR3 sequence: CASSADRVSMGSPLHF. The CDR3 DNA sequence: TGCGCCAGCAGCGCCGACAGGGTTTCAATGGGGTCACCCCTCCACTTT.

The rearrangement uses TRBV4-3 and TRBJ2-7; 7 bases fit TRBD2. V lost 0 bases to trimming and J lost 5 bases; unmatched junction nucleotides: 4. The CDR3 runs 14 residues. Germline values: CDR1 LGHNA, CDR2 YSLEER. CDR3 DNA sequence: TGCGCCAGCAGCCAAGATCGGGGGAGGGACGAGCAGTACTTC. Translating it yields CASSQDRGRDEQYF.

The chain combines TRBV7-9 with TRBJ2-2; D is possibly TRBD1 (5 bases). Germline V gene data show CDR1 as SEHNR and CDR2 as FQNEAQ (reference sequence). This CDR3 is built from 10 residues. Trimming took 11 bases from V and 5 from J, leaving 6 bases between them. The chain's CDR3 is CAPGTGELFF. Here the CDR3 DNA reads TGTGCCCCAGGGACCGGGGAGCTGTTTTTT.

The genes are TRBV19 and TRBJ2-1; 8 bases line up with TRBD2. The CDR3 spans 18 residues. With V trimmed by 3 bases and J by 0 bases, 10 bases remained unmatched. Germline V gives CDR1 LNHDA, CDR2 SQIVND (reference sequence). The CDR3 DNA follows: TGTGCCAGTAGTATTTCTGCGGGAGGTTGGAGCTCCTACAATGAGCAGTTCTTC. Translated: CASSISAGGWSSYNEQFF.

V gene TRBV5-1 combines with J gene TRBJ2-1; no clear D. Trimming removed 0 bases at V and 7 bases at J, with 2 bases between. The length of the CDR3 is 11 residues. Germline CDR1 SGHRS, CDR2 YFSETQ. CDR3 coding DNA: TGCGCCAGCAGCTTGGATAATGAGCAGTTCTTC. This encodes CASSLDNEQFF.

The chain carries TRBV5-4 and TRBJ2-1; 7 nucleotides match TRBD2. The CDR3 covers 13 residues. The V gene's germline CDR1 is SGHNT and CDR2 YYREEE (reference sequence). J was trimmed by 10 bases and V by 4 bases; bases with no gene match: 8. CDR3 sequence (DNA): TGTGCCAGCAGCCCCCGCGGGGGACTAGAGCAGTTCTTC. Translated, it gives CASSPRGGLEQFF.

This sequence joins TRBV5-1 and TRBJ2-2; D is possibly TRBD2 (6 bases). Germline V gene lookup returns CDR1 SGHRS and CDR2 YFSETQ. The CDR3 sequence is 15 residues long. V lost 3 bases, J lost 2 bases, and 11 bases lay in between. The CDR3 is CASSSPGTNTGELFF. The CDR3 DNA is TGCGCCAGCAGCTCGCCGGGGACTAACACCGGGGAGCTGTTTTTT. Together with reference TRBV5-1 and TRBJ2-2, the CDR3 gives the full variable domain: KAGVTQTPRYLIKTRGQQVTLSCSPISGHRSVSWYQQTPGQGLQFLFEYFSETQRNKGNFPGRFSGRQFSNSRSEMNVSTLELGDSALYLCASSSPGTNTGELFFGEGSRLTVL.

The J gene is TRBJ2-3, the V gene TRBV6-1; TRBD2 matches 10 bases. Germline V lookup: CDR1 MNHNS, CDR2 SASEGT. CDR3 size: 15 residues. Germline trimming cut 7 bases from V and 0 bases from J; bases unmatched to any gene: 4. CDR3 bases: TGTGCCAGCACCTTAGCGGGAGGAAGCACAGATACGCAGTATTTT. Its protein is CASTLAGGSTDTQYF.

This chain joins TRBV27 and TRBJ2-1; the match to TRBD2 covers 9 bases. This CDR3 region has 17 residues. The germline CDR1 and CDR2 sequences are MNHEY and SMNVEV (reference sequence). V was clipped by 4 bases and J by 5 bases; unmatched bases: 12. CDR3 in DNA: TGTGCCAGCAGTTCCACCTTTGGACTAGCGACGAACAATGAGCAGTTCTTC. This translates into CASSSTFGLATNNEQFF.

This clone was seen just once. The J gene is TRBJ1-5, the V gene TRBV7-9; D might be TRBD1 (5 bases). This CDR3 spans 15 amino acids. CDR1 and CDR2 (germline): SEHNR, FQNEAQ (reference sequence). Trimming shortened V by 1 base and J by 5 bases, and 12 bases separated the two germline ends. CDR3 DNA sequence: TGTGCCAGCAGCTTAGGTAGGGGTAAAGATCAGCCCCAGCATTTT. Translating it yields CASSLGRGKDQPQHF.

The CDR3 is CASSSFYEQYF. CDR3 sequence (DNA): TGTGCCAGCAGTTCCTTCTACGAGCAGTACTTC. The rearrangement joins TRBV6-5 to TRBJ2-7; unclear D gene. The V gene's germline CDR1 is MNHEY and CDR2 SVGAGI. Trimming took off 4 bases at V and 3 bases at J, with 4 bases between the two ends. The CDR3 runs 11 residues.

This sequence joins TRBV5-4 and TRBJ2-7; perhaps D is TRBD1 or TRBD2 (5 bases each). In germline, CDR1 is SGHNT, CDR2 YYREEE (reference sequence). The CDR3 has 14 residues. V shed 0 bases and J shed 5 bases, with 12 bases lying between them. The CDR3 sequence is CASSLAGAQDEQYF. The CDR3 coding sequence is TGTGCCAGCAGCTTGGCCGGGGCGCAGGACGAGCAGTACTTC.

This sequence joins TRBV7-2 and TRBJ1-3, with D possibly TRBD1 on 6 matching bases. Germline V CDR1 and CDR2: SGHTA, FQGNSA. The CDR3 extends over 15 amino acids. With 6 bases removed from V and 0 bases from J, the gap between germline ends came to 12 bases. This chain's CDR3 is CASSWTDDSGNTIYF. The CDR3 DNA follows: TGTGCCAGCAGTTGGACAGACGACTCTGGAAACACCATATATTTT.

In this sample, this clone turned up a few times. The J gene is TRBJ1-4, the V gene TRBV5-6, with 9 bases that match TRBD1. The CDR3 length is 17 residues. The germline V gene encodes CDR1 SGHDT and CDR2 YYEEEE. The trim removed 5 bases at V and 4 bases at J, leaving 12 bases unmatched. Here the CDR3 reads CASSRRRTGEGNEKLFF. As DNA, the CDR3 is TGTGCCAGCAGTCGAAGGAGGACAGGGGAGGGTAATGAAAAACTGTTTTTT.

This clone has only one observation. V and J are TRBV6-1 and TRBJ1-1; no clear D. This CDR3 contains 9 residues. CDR1 is MNHNS and CDR2 is SASEGT in the germline V gene. With 4 bases removed from V and 7 bases from J, the gap between germline ends came to 1 base. The CDR3 sequence is CASSGEAFF. The CDR3 DNA is TGTGCCAGCAGTGGTGAAGCTTTCTTT.

V is TRBV5-1 and J is TRBJ1-1; D possibly corresponds to TRBD1 (6 bases). Trimming cost V 4 bases and J 4 bases, with 17 bases left between them. The germline CDR1 and CDR2 sequences are SGHRS and YFSETQ. The CDR3 loop spans 15 amino acids. This CDR3 is CASSVNPTGSTEAFF. The CDR3 DNA reads as TGCGCCAGCAGCGTCAACCCGACAGGCTCCACTGAAGCTTTCTTT. Complete variable domain (other parts from reference TRBV5-1 and TRBJ1-1): KAGVTQTPRYLIKTRGQQVTLSCSPISGHRSVSWYQQTPGQGLQFLFEYFSETQRNKGNFPGRFSGRQFSNSRSEMNVSTLELGDSALYLCASSVNPTGSTEAFFGQGTRLTVV.

This rearrangement joins TRBV6-6 to TRBJ1-4; TRBD1 matches at 9 bases. The CDR3 totals 15 residues. After removal of 5 bases from V and 3 bases from J, the junction contained 4 bases not matched to a gene. Germline V lookup: CDR1 MNHNY, CDR2 SVGAGI (reference sequence). The CDR3, as DNA: TGTGCCAGCAGTATAACAGGGGGCTCTAATGAAAAACTGTTTTTT. Translated: CASSITGGSNEKLFF.

V gene TRBV5-4 combines with J gene TRBJ1-2; 9 bases line up with TRBD1. CDR3 length: 17 amino acids. Germline CDR1 and CDR2: SGHNT and YYREEE (reference sequence). The J segment lost 0 bases and the V segment lost 4 bases, leaving 10 bases of the junction unmatched. For the CDR3, the DNA is TGTGCCAGCAGCAGGGGGGGACAGGGCGCTACTAACTATGGCTACACCTTC. Amino acids: CASSRGGQGATNYGYTF.

CDR3 sequence: CASSLGGITDTQYF. The CDR3 DNA reads TGCGCCAGCAGCTTGGGGGGAATAACAGATACGCAGTATTTT. The rearrangement joins TRBV5-1 to TRBJ2-3; D unclear. This CDR3 contains 14 residues. The V gene's germline CDR1 is SGHRS and CDR2 YFSETQ. V lost 0 bases and J lost 3, with 8 bases in between.

The chain has TRBV27 and TRBJ2-2; D not resolved. CDR1 MNHEY and CDR2 SMNVEV come from the germline V gene (reference sequence). The CDR3 extends over 14 amino acids. V was trimmed by 8 bases and J by 4 bases, leaving 14 bases between them. The CDR3 DNA reads TGTGCCAGCTCCTCGAGGCCCCTCACCGGGGAGCTGTTTTTT. Its translation is CASSSRPLTGELFF.

V and J are TRBV25-1 and TRBJ1-2; 8 positions agree with TRBD1. J lost 4 bases, V lost 1 base, and 5 bases had no gene match. CDR3 size: 15 residues. The germline gives CDR1 MGHDK, CDR2 SYGVNS. For the CDR3, the DNA is TGTGCCAGCAGTGAATTTGGACAGGGCGGCTATGGCTACACCTTC. Amino acid sequence: CASSEFGQGGYGYTF.